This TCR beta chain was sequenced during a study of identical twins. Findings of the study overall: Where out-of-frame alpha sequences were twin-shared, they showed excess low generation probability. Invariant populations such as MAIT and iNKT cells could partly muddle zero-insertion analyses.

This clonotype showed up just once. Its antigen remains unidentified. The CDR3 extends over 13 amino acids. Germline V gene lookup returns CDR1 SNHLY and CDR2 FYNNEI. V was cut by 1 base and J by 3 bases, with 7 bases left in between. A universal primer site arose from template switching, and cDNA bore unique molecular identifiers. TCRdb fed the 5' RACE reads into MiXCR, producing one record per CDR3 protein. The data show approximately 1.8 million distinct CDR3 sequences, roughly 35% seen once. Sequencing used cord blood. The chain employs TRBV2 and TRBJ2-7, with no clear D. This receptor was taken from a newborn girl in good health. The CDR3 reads CASSEDFFYEQYF. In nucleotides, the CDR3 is TGTGCCAGCAGTGAAGATTTTTTCTACGAGCAGTACTTC.